The 9 T cell receptor beta chains below all came from one sample that was sequenced in a study of cytomegalovirus exposure and HLA in healthy donors. Primers for the PCR totalled 60 Vbeta and 13 Jbeta. Generated by immunoSEQ multiplex PCR, the TCRdb table keeps only in-frame clones and is missing some. Of 90,000 to 120,000 clones in the sample, 82% were seen once. Sequencing was carried out using PBMCs. These receptors all stem from a man aged 25 to 40 in good health and CMV-seropositive.

J is TRBJ1-6 and V is TRBV27, with a possible D match to TRBD1 (5 bases). CDR1 and CDR2 from the germline V gene are MNHEY and SMNVEV (reference sequence). The CDR3 runs to 17 residues. V lost 8 bases and J lost 8, with 25 bases in between. DNA for the CDR3: TGTGCCAGCCTTAAAACAGGTCTCCGGCATACGGATTCACCCCTCCACTTT. Amino acid sequence: CASLKTGLRHTDSPLHF.

The rearrangement uses TRBV27 and TRBJ2-5, with 7 bases aligning to TRBD1. The V segment lost 5 bases and the J segment 3 bases; nucleotides outside the gene matches: 6. The germline V gene encodes CDR1 MNHEY and CDR2 SMNVEV (reference sequence). The CDR3 spans 14 residues. CDR3 loop: CASSPQGRKETQYF. CDR3 bases: TGTGCCAGCAGTCCACAGGGGCGAAAAGAGACCCAGTACTTC.

The chain combines TRBV6-5 with TRBJ1-6, with D hard to call. Germline assignment: CDR1 MNHEY and CDR2 SVGAGI. Trimming took off 0 bases at V and 8 bases at J, with 11 bases between the two ends. CDR3 size: 15 residues. The CDR3 spells CASSYSRAVHSPLHF. The CDR3, as DNA: TGTGCCAGCAGTTACTCGCGGGCAGTCCATTCACCCCTCCACTTT.

The chain has TRBV5-1 and TRBJ2-5; 7 bases align to TRBD2. Trimming took 6 bases from V and 1 from J; bases not matched to a gene: 9. Germline V CDR1 and CDR2: SGHRS, YFSETQ. The length of the CDR3 is 15 residues. Written as DNA, the CDR3 is TGCGCCAGCACCCGGGGGGTTGGCTCCCAAGAGACCCAGTACTTC. This gives the protein CASTRGVGSQETQYF.

The chain has TRBV9 and TRBJ2-7, with D perhaps TRBD1 (5 bases). Germline CDR1 SGDLS, CDR2 YYNGEE. Trimming left V 2 bases short and J 0 bases short, with 6 bases between. The CDR3 is 13 amino acids. CDR3 sequence reads: CASSVGHSYEQYF. The CDR3, as DNA: TGTGCCAGCAGCGTCGGACACTCCTACGAGCAGTACTTC. The entire variable domain, with the rest obtained from reference TRBV9 and TRBJ2-7, is as follows: DSGVTQTPKHLITATGQRVTLRCSPRSGDLSVYWYQQSLDQGLQFLIQYYNGEERAKGNILERFSAQQFPDLHSELNLSSLELGDSALYFCASSVGHSYEQYFGPGTRLTVT.

A single count supports this clone. This chain uses TRBV2 with TRBJ1-2, with D possibly TRBD1 on 6 matching bases. The length of the CDR3 is 12 residues. The V and J ends lost 5 bases and 7 bases respectively, with 11 bases between them. Germline CDR1 reads SNHLY; CDR2 reads FYNNEI. The CDR3 DNA reads TGTGCCAGCAGTTCCCAGGGGTTTGGCTACACCTTC. As protein: CASSSQGFGYTF. Variable domain in full (rest from reference TRBV2 and TRBJ1-2): EPEVTQTPSHQVTQMGQEVILRCVPISNHLYFYWYRQILGQKVEFLVSFYNNEISEKSEIFDDQFSVERPDGSNFTLKIRSTKLEDSAMYFCASSSQGFGYTFGSGTRLTVV.

The chain joins TRBV6-5 to TRBJ1-3; no definite D call. This CDR3 region has 14 residues. V lost 10 bases, J lost 2 bases, and 15 bases lay in between. Germline CDR1 and CDR2: MNHEY and SVGAGI. The chain's CDR3 is CANTPGSPGNTIYF. In nucleotides, the CDR3 is TGTGCCAACACGCCGGGGAGCCCTGGAAACACCATATATTTT.

The chain carries TRBV28 and TRBJ2-7, with D possibly TRBD1 on 6 matching bases. Germline V lookup: CDR1 MDHEN, CDR2 SYDVKM. The CDR3 has 15 amino acids. The V end was cut by 6 bases, the J end by 0 bases, with 15 bases between. The CDR3 coding sequence is TGTGCCAGCAGCTGGACAGCGCGGAGCTCCTACGAGCAGTACTTC. It codes for CASSWTARSSYEQYF.

This clone was seen once. The gene calls are TRBV10-1 and TRBJ2-3; TRBD2 is a possible D gene (6 bases). Looked up from germline, CDR1 is WNHNN and CDR2 is SYGVQD (reference sequence). Trimming removed 2 bases from V and 3 bases from J, with 18 bases in between. The CDR3 contains 17 residues. CDR3 sequence: CASSEPAQEGRTDTQYF. CDR3 coding DNA: TGCGCCAGCAGTGAGCCCGCCCAGGAGGGAAGAACAGATACGCAGTATTTT.